Listed here is a single T cell receptor (beta chain). Its antigen is unknown. This sample is part of a study of shared clonotypes between healthy human individuals. Study-level background: Each donor's CD8 memory used one plate, CD8 naive two, each CD4 subset three.

The CDR3 is made up of 15 amino acids. The V gene lost 5 bases and the J gene lost 0 bases, with 8 bases spanning the gap. Germline V lookup: CDR1 SGHTA, CDR2 FQGTGA. Researchers divided each subset's genomic DNA evenly across several immunoSEQ plates. The assay was immunoSEQ multiplex PCR, and TCRdb's table has in-frame clones only and misses some. Of about 580,000 clones in the sample, roughly 98% were seen once. Terminally differentiated effector memory CD45RA+ cells were excluded from the naive CD8 cells, which were CD45RO-negative and positively selected for CCR7. Whole-study results and caveats: An effect of sequencing depth on clonotype sharing among donors was expected. Rarefaction demonstrated incomplete sorted-subset sequencing despite large depth.

The V call is TRBV7-3, the J call TRBJ2-6; maybe TRBD1 (5 bases). Sequencing was carried out using naive CD8+ T cells sorted from blood. This TCR derives from a man aged 25-45 years in good health. The CDR3 DNA reads TGTGCCAGCAGCCACGACAGCTCTGGGGCCAACGTCCTGACTTTC. This sequence encodes CASSHDSSGANVLTF.